A selection of T cell receptor beta chains follows, all from one sample in a study of shared clonotypes between healthy human individuals. The data were produced by immunoSEQ multiplex PCR, yet TCRdb's version contains in-frame clones alone and is incomplete. The repertoire holds 1.4 million or so clones, with approximately 98.5% as singletons. Sequencing was done on a sample of naive CD4+ T cells sorted from blood. The receptors derive from a man between 25 and 39 years old in good health. The CDR3 runs from the conserved cysteine through the conserved F or W. Fields, in order: J gene, clone size, V gene, D gene, CDR3 protein, CDR3 DNA. D genes are given only for firm matches. Rows give clone size only sometimes, using once, few, many, or a class for an expanded clone.

J gene: TRBJ2-7
clone size: -
V gene: TRBV7-9
D gene: -
CDR3 protein: CASSLSGPQNEQYF
CDR3 DNA: TGTGCCAGCAGCTTATCCGGGCCTCAAAACGAGCAGTACTTC

J gene: TRBJ2-3
clone size: -
V gene: TRBV7-9
D gene: TRBD1
CDR3 protein: CASSSRTGGTDTQYF
CDR3 DNA: TGTGCCAGCAGCTCTCGGACAGGGGGCACAGATACGCAGTATTTT

J gene: TRBJ1-2
clone size: once
V gene: TRBV29-1
D gene: -
CDR3 protein: CSVEDQAGYTF
CDR3 DNA: TGCAGCGTTGAAGATCAAGCTGGCTACACCTTC

J gene: TRBJ2-2
clone size: -
V gene: TRBV9
D gene: -
CDR3 protein: CASSVGSPNTGELFF
CDR3 DNA: TGTGCCAGCAGCGTGGGCTCTCCTAACACCGGGGAGCTGTTTTTT

J gene: TRBJ2-7
clone size: once
V gene: TRBV10-3
D gene: -
CDR3 protein: CAIIGTRNNSYEQYF
CDR3 DNA: TGTGCCATCATTGGGACTCGAAATAACTCCTACGAGCAGTACTTC

J gene: TRBJ2-1
clone size: -
V gene: TRBV6-6
D gene: -
CDR3 protein: CASSYSPGLLGEQFF
CDR3 DNA: TGTGCCAGCAGTTACTCTCCGGGACTCCTAGGGGAGCAGTTCTTC

J gene: TRBJ1-5
clone size: -
V gene: TRBV4-1
D gene: -
CDR3 protein: CASSQIFGVSQPQHF
CDR3 DNA: TGCGCCAGCAGCCAAATTTTCGGGGTCAGTCAGCCCCAGCATTTT

J gene: TRBJ2-1
clone size: -
V gene: TRBV5-1
D gene: -
CDR3 protein: CASSLADMQQYEQFF
CDR3 DNA: TGCGCCAGCAGCTTGGCCGATATGCAACAGTATGAGCAGTTCTTC

J gene: TRBJ2-1
clone size: -
V gene: TRBV10-3
D gene: TRBD2
CDR3 protein: CAISESTLTSGSRNEQFF
CDR3 DNA: TGTGCCATCAGTGAGTCGACTCTGACTAGCGGGAGCCGCAATGAGCAGTTCTTC

J gene: TRBJ2-7
clone size: -
V gene: TRBV4-3
D gene: TRBD2
CDR3 protein: CASSQGWKKREYLYEQYF
CDR3 DNA: TGCGCCAGCAGCCAAGGGTGGAAAAAGCGGGAATATCTTTACGAGCAGTACTTC

J gene: TRBJ2-2
clone size: -
V gene: TRBV30
D gene: TRBD2
CDR3 protein: CAWSVRRTSRTGELFF
CDR3 DNA: TGTGCCTGGAGTGTAAGACGGACTAGTCGTACCGGGGAGCTGTTTTTT

J gene: TRBJ1-1
clone size: -
V gene: TRBV18
D gene: -
CDR3 protein: CASSPGVTRLANTEAFF
CDR3 DNA: TGTGCCAGCTCACCGGGGGTGACACGGTTGGCCAACACTGAAGCTTTCTTT

J gene: TRBJ1-2
clone size: -
V gene: TRBV20-1
D gene: -
CDR3 protein: CSANIYGYTF
CDR3 DNA: TGCAGTGCTAACATTTATGGCTACACCTTC

J gene: TRBJ2-1
clone size: -
V gene: TRBV19
D gene: TRBD2
CDR3 protein: CASTPSASGRLNEQFF
CDR3 DNA: TGTGCCAGTACCCCTTCTGCTAGCGGGAGGCTCAATGAGCAGTTCTTC

J gene: TRBJ2-2
clone size: -
V gene: TRBV7-8
D gene: -
CDR3 protein: CASSLAGHTGELFF
CDR3 DNA: TGTGCCAGCAGCTTAGCGGGCCACACCGGGGAGCTGTTTTTT

J gene: TRBJ1-4
clone size: -
V gene: TRBV29-1
D gene: -
CDR3 protein: CSAGGGEKLFF
CDR3 DNA: TGCAGCGCGGGGGGCGGTGAAAAACTGTTTTTT

J gene: TRBJ2-1
clone size: -
V gene: TRBV2
D gene: -
CDR3 protein: CASSENSGSYNEQFF
CDR3 DNA: TGTGCCAGCAGTGAAAATAGCGGATCCTACAATGAGCAGTTCTTC

J gene: TRBJ2-3
clone size: -
V gene: TRBV4-3
D gene: -
CDR3 protein: CASSSLGASTDTQYF
CDR3 DNA: TGCGCCAGCAGCTCCTTAGGGGCGAGCACAGATACGCAGTATTTT

J gene: TRBJ1-1
clone size: -
V gene: TRBV27
D gene: -
CDR3 protein: CASRTFMRGQGTEAFF
CDR3 DNA: TGTGCCAGCCGCACGTTCATGCGGGGCCAGGGGACTGAAGCTTTCTTT

J gene: TRBJ2-1
clone size: -
V gene: TRBV21-1
D gene: -
CDR3 protein: CASSKGRAGPPWRNEQFF
CDR3 DNA: TGTGCCAGCAGCAAGGGTAGAGCGGGACCTCCCTGGCGCAATGAGCAGTTCTTC

J gene: TRBJ2-7
clone size: -
V gene: TRBV11-3
D gene: TRBD1
CDR3 protein: CASSEQGAAYEQYF
CDR3 DNA: TGTGCCAGCAGCGAACAGGGGGCGGCCTACGAGCAGTACTTC

J gene: TRBJ1-3
clone size: -
V gene: TRBV7-6
D gene: -
CDR3 protein: CASSLVQGGSWNTIYF
CDR3 DNA: TGTGCCAGCAGCTTAGTACAGGGAGGTTCTTGGAACACCATATATTTT

J gene: TRBJ2-7
clone size: few
V gene: TRBV5-1
D gene: -
CDR3 protein: CASSYSYEQYF
CDR3 DNA: TGCGCCAGCAGCTATTCCTACGAGCAGTACTTC

J gene: TRBJ2-2
clone size: -
V gene: TRBV11-2
D gene: -
CDR3 protein: CASRHVSSTGELFF
CDR3 DNA: TGTGCCAGCAGACACGTTTCGAGCACCGGGGAGCTGTTTTTT

J gene: TRBJ2-1
clone size: -
V gene: TRBV7-2
D gene: TRBD2
CDR3 protein: CASSLGGTSGISSYNEQFF
CDR3 DNA: TGTGCCAGCAGCTTAGGGGGGACTAGCGGGATAAGCTCCTACAATGAGCAGTTCTTC

J gene: TRBJ2-3
clone size: -
V gene: TRBV9
D gene: -
CDR3 protein: CASSVLFTDTQYF
CDR3 DNA: TGTGCCAGCAGCGTACTATTCACAGATACGCAGTATTTT

J gene: TRBJ2-3
clone size: -
V gene: TRBV11-2
D gene: TRBD1
CDR3 protein: CASSLQGVDDF
CDR3 DNA: TGTGCCAGCAGCTTACAGGGGGTGGACGATTTT

J gene: TRBJ2-1
clone size: -
V gene: TRBV7-2
D gene: -
CDR3 protein: CASSPNRFSSYNEQFF
CDR3 DNA: TGTGCCAGCAGCCCAAACAGGTTTAGCTCCTACAATGAGCAGTTCTTC

J gene: TRBJ2-1
clone size: -
V gene: TRBV29-1
D gene: -
CDR3 protein: CSVEAEGIFSGNEQFF
CDR3 DNA: TGCAGCGTTGAAGCGGAGGGGATTTTCTCCGGCAATGAGCAGTTCTTC

J gene: TRBJ1-4
clone size: -
V gene: TRBV5-1
D gene: -
CDR3 protein: CASSGNYRRSSGVGAKIEKLFF
CDR3 DNA: TGCGCCAGCAGCGGAAATTACAGGAGATCTTCAGGTGTGGGTGCAAAGATAGAAAAACTGTTTTTT

J gene: TRBJ1-1
clone size: -
V gene: TRBV9
D gene: TRBD1
CDR3 protein: CASSASTGLDTEAFF
CDR3 DNA: TGTGCCAGCAGCGCCTCGACAGGGTTGGACACTGAAGCTTTCTTT

J gene: TRBJ2-7
clone size: -
V gene: TRBV5-6
D gene: TRBD2
CDR3 protein: CASSLMLAGRGEQYF
CDR3 DNA: TGTGCCAGCAGCTTGATGTTAGCGGGTAGGGGCGAGCAGTACTTC

J gene: TRBJ1-2
clone size: -
V gene: TRBV7-8
D gene: TRBD1
CDR3 protein: CASSSRAGTGIDYTF
CDR3 DNA: TGTGCCAGCAGCTCCCGGGCCGGGACAGGTATCGACTACACCTTC

J gene: TRBJ2-7
clone size: -
V gene: TRBV5-5
D gene: TRBD1
CDR3 protein: CASSQTGTGTYEQYF
CDR3 DNA: TGTGCCAGCAGCCAAACCGGGACAGGGACTTACGAGCAGTACTTC

J gene: TRBJ2-1
clone size: -
V gene: TRBV18
D gene: TRBD2
CDR3 protein: CASSPSTSANEQFF
CDR3 DNA: TGTGCCAGCTCACCCTCCACTAGCGCCAATGAGCAGTTCTTC

J gene: TRBJ1-1
clone size: once
V gene: TRBV6-1
D gene: TRBD1
CDR3 protein: CASMHRGNTEAFF
CDR3 DNA: TGTGCCAGCATGCACAGGGGGAACACTGAAGCTTTCTTT

J gene: TRBJ1-2
clone size: once
V gene: TRBV30
D gene: -
CDR3 protein: CAWDKQGDSGYTF
CDR3 DNA: TGTGCCTGGGATAAACAGGGCGATTCTGGCTACACCTTC

J gene: TRBJ1-2
clone size: -
V gene: TRBV7-9
D gene: -
CDR3 protein: CASSLGAGYDYGYTF
CDR3 DNA: TGTGCCAGCAGCTTGGGGGCAGGGTACGACTATGGCTACACCTTC

J gene: TRBJ2-7
clone size: -
V gene: TRBV5-4
D gene: -
CDR3 protein: CASSRTGQLYEQYF
CDR3 DNA: TGTGCCAGCAGCCGAACAGGACAGCTCTACGAGCAGTACTTC

J gene: TRBJ2-1
clone size: -
V gene: TRBV4-1
D gene: -
CDR3 protein: CASSQDRAPFLSSYNEQFF
CDR3 DNA: TGCGCCAGCAGCCAAGACAGGGCCCCCTTCCTGAGCTCCTACAATGAGCAGTTCTTC

J gene: TRBJ2-2
clone size: -
V gene: TRBV11-3
D gene: TRBD1
CDR3 protein: CASSPTSGGAIPGELFF
CDR3 DNA: TGTGCCAGCAGCCCAACTTCAGGGGGCGCGATCCCCGGGGAGCTGTTTTTT

J gene: TRBJ2-1
clone size: -
V gene: TRBV21-1
D gene: -
CDR3 protein: CASSPRQGSRLAAHNEQFF
CDR3 DNA: TGTGCCAGCAGCCCCAGACAGGGATCTCGACTAGCGGCCCACAATGAGCAGTTCTTC

J gene: TRBJ2-3
clone size: -
V gene: TRBV10-1
D gene: -
CDR3 protein: CASSEYRTRDTDTQYF
CDR3 DNA: TGCGCCAGCAGTGAATATCGGACTCGGGACACAGATACGCAGTATTTT

J gene: TRBJ1-5
clone size: -
V gene: TRBV7-5
D gene: -
CDR3 protein: CARSPPAWRSNQPQHF
CDR3 DNA: TGTGCCAGAAGCCCCCCGGCGTGGAGGTCGAATCAGCCCCAGCATTTT

J gene: TRBJ2-1
clone size: -
V gene: TRBV16
D gene: -
CDR3 protein: CASSLTPANEQFF
CDR3 DNA: TGTGCCAGCAGCCTAACCCCCGCCAATGAGCAGTTCTTC

J gene: TRBJ2-1
clone size: -
V gene: TRBV5-1
D gene: -
CDR3 protein: CASQEASSYNEQFF
CDR3 DNA: TGCGCCAGCCAGGAGGCGAGCTCCTACAATGAGCAGTTCTTC

J gene: TRBJ2-1
clone size: -
V gene: TRBV7-8
D gene: TRBD2
CDR3 protein: CASSLAQTSGRESSYNEQFF
CDR3 DNA: TGTGCCAGCAGCTTAGCGCAGACTAGCGGGAGGGAGAGCTCCTACAATGAGCAGTTCTTC

J gene: TRBJ2-5
clone size: -
V gene: TRBV27
D gene: TRBD2
CDR3 protein: CASSPRLAGPQETQYF
CDR3 DNA: TGTGCCAGCAGTCCACGACTAGCGGGACCTCAAGAGACCCAGTACTTC

J gene: TRBJ2-1
clone size: -
V gene: TRBV19
D gene: TRBD2
CDR3 protein: CASSLHWTSGSKGEQFF
CDR3 DNA: TGTGCCAGTAGTCTACACTGGACTAGCGGGAGCAAGGGTGAGCAGTTCTTC

J gene: TRBJ2-6
clone size: -
V gene: TRBV19
D gene: -
CDR3 protein: CASSIATGSGANVLTF
CDR3 DNA: TGTGCCAGTAGTATAGCCACAGGCTCTGGGGCCAACGTCCTGACTTTC

J gene: TRBJ2-3
clone size: -
V gene: TRBV6-4
D gene: TRBD2
CDR3 protein: CARETSGSSSTDTQYF
CDR3 DNA: TGTGCCCGGGAGACTAGCGGTTCGTCTAGCACAGATACGCAGTATTTT